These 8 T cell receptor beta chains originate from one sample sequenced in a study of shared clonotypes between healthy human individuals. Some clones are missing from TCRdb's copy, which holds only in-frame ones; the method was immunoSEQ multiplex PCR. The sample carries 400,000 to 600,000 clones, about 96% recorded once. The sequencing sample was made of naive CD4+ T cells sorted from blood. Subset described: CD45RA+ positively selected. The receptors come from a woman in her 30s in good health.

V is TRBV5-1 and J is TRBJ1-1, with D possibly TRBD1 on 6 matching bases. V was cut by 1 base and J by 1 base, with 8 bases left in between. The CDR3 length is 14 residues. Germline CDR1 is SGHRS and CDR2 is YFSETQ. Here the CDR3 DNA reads TGCGCCAGCAGCTTGAGGACAGCGAACACTGAAGCTTTCTTT. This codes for CASSLRTANTEAFF.

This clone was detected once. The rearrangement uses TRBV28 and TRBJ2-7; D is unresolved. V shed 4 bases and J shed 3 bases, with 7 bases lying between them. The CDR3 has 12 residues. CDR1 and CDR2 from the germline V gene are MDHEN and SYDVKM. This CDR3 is CASSWTGYEQYF. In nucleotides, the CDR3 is TGTGCCAGCAGTTGGACGGGCTACGAGCAGTACTTC.

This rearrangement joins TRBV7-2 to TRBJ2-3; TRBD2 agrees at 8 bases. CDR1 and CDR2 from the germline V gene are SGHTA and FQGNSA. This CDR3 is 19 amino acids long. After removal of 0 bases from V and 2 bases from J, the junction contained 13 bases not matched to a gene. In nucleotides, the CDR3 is TGTGCCAGCAGCTTAGCTTTTAAACAGCGGGGGATAAACACAGATACGCAGTATTTT. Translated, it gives CASSLAFKQRGINTDTQYF.

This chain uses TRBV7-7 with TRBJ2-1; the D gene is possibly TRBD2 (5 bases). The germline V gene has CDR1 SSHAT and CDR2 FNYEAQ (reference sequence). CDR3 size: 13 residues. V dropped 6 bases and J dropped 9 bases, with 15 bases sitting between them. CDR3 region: CASSRTRIGEQFF. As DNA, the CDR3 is TGTGCCAGCAGTCGGACTCGGATCGGTGAGCAGTTCTTC.

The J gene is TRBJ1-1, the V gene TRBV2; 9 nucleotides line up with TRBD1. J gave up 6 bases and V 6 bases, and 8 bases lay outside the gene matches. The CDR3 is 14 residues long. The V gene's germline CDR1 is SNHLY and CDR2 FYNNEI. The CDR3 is CASSLQGASAEAFF. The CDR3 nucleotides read TGTGCCAGCAGCCTACAGGGGGCGAGCGCTGAAGCTTTCTTT.

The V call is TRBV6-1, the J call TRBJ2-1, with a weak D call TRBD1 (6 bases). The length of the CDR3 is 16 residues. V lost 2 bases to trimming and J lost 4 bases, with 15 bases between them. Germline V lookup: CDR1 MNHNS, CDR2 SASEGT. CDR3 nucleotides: TGTGCCAGCAGTGAACGTCCGGACAGCCAATACAATGAGCAGTTCTTC. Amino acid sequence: CASSERPDSQYNEQFF.

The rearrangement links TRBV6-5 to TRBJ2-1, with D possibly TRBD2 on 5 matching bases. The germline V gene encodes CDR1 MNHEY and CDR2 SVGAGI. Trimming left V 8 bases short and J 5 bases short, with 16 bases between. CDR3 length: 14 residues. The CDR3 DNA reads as TGTGCCAGCGGATTAATCCGGGAAGACAATGAGCAGTTCTTC. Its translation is CASGLIREDNEQFF.

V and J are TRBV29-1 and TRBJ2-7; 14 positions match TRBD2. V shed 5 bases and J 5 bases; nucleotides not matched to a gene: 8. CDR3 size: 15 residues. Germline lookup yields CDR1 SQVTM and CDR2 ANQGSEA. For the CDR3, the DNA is TGCAGCGTTTCCGGGACTAGCGGGAGCGCCAACGAGCAGTACTTC. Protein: CSVSGTSGSANEQYF.